These 12 T cell receptor beta chains originate from one sample sequenced in a study of response to subunit inactivated influenza vaccine. TCRdb called the RT-PCR reads again in MiXCR, with one record for every CDR3 protein. The repertoire includes 610,000 or so distinct CDR3 sequences, 12% to 15% of them detected once, and over 8.5% sits in the top ten. Specimen: PBMCs from blood, collected 11 to 12 days after vaccination. The receptors originated from a man aged 45 to 65 who received an inactivated influenza vaccine.

This clonotype occurred a few times. The genes are TRBV29-1 and TRBJ1-5, with D uncertain. The germline gives CDR1 SQVTM, CDR2 ANQGSEA. This CDR3 has 13 residues. Trimming shortened V by 2 bases and J by 9 bases, and 14 bases separated the two germline ends. CDR3 in amino acids: CSVEMEGSGPQHF. The CDR3 DNA reads as TGCAGCGTTGAAATGGAAGGGAGTGGGCCCCAGCATTTT.

The chain is built from TRBV7-8 and TRBJ2-5; 7 bases fit TRBD1. The germline CDR1 and CDR2 sequences are SGHVS and FQNEAQ. Trimming at V came to 5 bases and at J to 4 bases, leaving 10 bases not matched to a gene. The CDR3 is 15 amino acids. The CDR3 DNA reads as TGTGCCAGCAGCGTCTACAGGGGACAAGTAGAGACCCAGTACTTC. Amino acids: CASSVYRGQVETQYF.

The chain joins TRBV4-2 to TRBJ2-3; D not certain. Trimming removed 1 base from V and 2 bases from J, with 7 bases in between. Looked up from germline, CDR1 is LGHNA and CDR2 is YNFKEQ. The CDR3 runs to 14 residues. This CDR3 is CASSQGTITDTQYF. The CDR3 bases are TGTGCCAGCAGCCAAGGTACCATCACAGATACGCAGTATTTT.

The rearrangement links TRBV5-6 to TRBJ2-7; D is unclear. CDR1 and CDR2 (germline): SGHDT, YYEEEE. The CDR3 has 11 amino acids. The V and J ends lost 1 base and 6 bases respectively, with 5 bases between them. The chain's CDR3 is CASSLSIEQYF. In DNA, the CDR3 is TGTGCCAGCAGCTTGTCGATCGAGCAGTACTTC. Variable domain in full (rest from reference TRBV5-6 and TRBJ2-7): DAGVTQSPTHLIKTRGQQVTLRCSPKSGHDTVSWYQQALGQGPQFIFQYYEEEERQRGNFPDRFSGHQFPNYSSELNVNALLLGDSALYLCASSLSIEQYFGPGTRLTVT.

This clonotype came up many times. J is TRBJ1-2 and V is TRBV28; the D is unclear. V dropped 2 bases and J dropped 2 bases, with 6 bases sitting between them. The germline V gene encodes CDR1 MDHEN and CDR2 SYDVKM. This CDR3 comprises 13 residues. The CDR3 spells CASSLRRNYGYTF. In DNA form, the CDR3 reads TGTGCCAGCAGTTTACGACGGAACTATGGCTACACCTTC.

V is TRBV5-6 and J is TRBJ1-4; D is unresolved. The CDR3 extends over 14 amino acids. In germline, CDR1 is SGHDT, CDR2 YYEEEE. Trimming left V 1 base short and J 7 bases short, with 11 bases between. The CDR3: CASSLRSWGEKLFF. The CDR3, as DNA: TGTGCCAGCAGCTTGCGGAGTTGGGGTGAAAAACTGTTTTTT.

This clonotype was observed a single time. The chain is built from TRBV7-9 and TRBJ2-5, with D unresolved. CDR3 length: 14 residues. V lost 4 bases to trimming and J lost 5 bases, with 14 bases between them. The V gene's germline CDR1 is SEHNR and CDR2 FQNEAQ (reference sequence). The CDR3: CASSYGPPAETQYF. In DNA form, the CDR3 reads TGTGCCAGCAGCTACGGCCCCCCGGCGGAGACCCAGTACTTC.

Only a few counts were recorded for this clonotype. The chain recombines TRBV6-1 with TRBJ2-6; D might be TRBD1 or TRBD2, each matching 6 bases. This CDR3 comprises 16 residues. Germline loops: CDR1 MNHNS, CDR2 SASEGT. The V and J ends lost 6 bases and 3 bases respectively, with 15 bases between them. CDR3 amino acids: CASSKRRGDGANVLTF. CDR3 nucleotides: TGTGCCAGCAGCAAAAGAAGGGGGGATGGGGCCAACGTCCTGACTTTC.

V and J are TRBV20-1 and TRBJ2-3, with 10 bases lining up with TRBD2. This CDR3 is built from 19 residues. V lost 0 bases, J lost 9 bases, and 21 bases stayed unmatched. From germline, CDR1 is DFQATT and CDR2 SNEGSKA (reference sequence). The CDR3 reads CSARDKLAGLQGGRNTQYF. The CDR3 DNA follows: TGCAGTGCTAGAGATAAACTAGCGGGACTCCAGGGGGGGCGAAACACGCAGTATTTT.

This clonotype has only a few counts. The CDR3 coding sequence is TGTGCCAGCAGCTTAAGCTATACGGGACAGGGCAATGAGCAGTTCTTC. It yields the protein CASSLSYTGQGNEQFF. V usage is TRBV5-6 and J usage is TRBJ2-1; 9 bases are a match to TRBD1. The germline V gene has CDR1 SGHDT and CDR2 YYEEEE. The CDR3 extends over 16 amino acids. Germline trimming cut 2 bases from V and 6 bases from J; bases unmatched to any gene: 9.

In its sample, this clonotype was seen a few times. The chain uses TRBV6-2 or TRBV6-3 and TRBJ2-7, with 7 bases lining up with TRBD2. From germline, CDR1 is MNHEY and CDR2 SVGEGT. The trim removed 2 bases at V and 5 bases at J, leaving 18 bases unmatched. CDR3 length: 18 amino acids. The chain's CDR3 is CASSYPSLRAGSLNEQYF. For the CDR3, the DNA is TGTGCCAGCAGTTACCCCTCACTGCGAGCGGGAAGCTTGAACGAGCAGTACTTC.

Only a few counts were recorded for this clonotype. CDR3 sequence reads: CSARDPRYGVSGYTF. The CDR3 coding sequence is TGCAGTGCTAGAGATCCCAGATACGGGGTTTCTGGCTACACCTTC. The genes are TRBV20-1 and TRBJ1-2; D remains unclear. The V gene lost 0 bases and the J gene lost 7 bases, with 18 bases spanning the gap. Germline lookup yields CDR1 DFQATT and CDR2 SNEGSKA (reference sequence). This CDR3 has 15 amino acids.